The rows below give T cell receptor beta chains drawn from one sample of a study of Ad26.COV2.S vaccination and SARS-CoV-2 variants. Clones were sequenced by immunoSEQ multiplex PCR, and TCRdb holds only the in-frame ones, with some missing. The sample has under 150,000 clones; roughly 89% are singletons. The sample here was peripheral blood, taken after recovery from COVID-19. The receptors stem from a human donor who had recovered from COVID-19. Each CDR3 is given with its conserved first and last residue. The size entry is marked missing in some rows and otherwise reads once, few, many or a size class.

clone_size | v_call | cdr3_length | cdr3_aa
- | TRBV7-6 | 13 | CASREGLSDTQYF
- | TRBV7-2 | 12 | CASSGGYTEAFF
- | TRBV5-6 | 14 | CASSGRGSGNTIYF
- | TRBV6-5 | 15 | CASSYSDRLSTEAFF
few | TRBV12-5 | 11 | CASGLSDEQFF
- | TRBV5-1 | 12 | CASSRDSNIQYF
- | TRBV4-3 | 17 | CASSQDRSSGSTYEQYF
- | TRBV30 | 10 | CACEQGDYTF
- | TRBV9 | 14 | CASSAGENTGELFF
- | TRBV5-4 | 14 | CASSLRGTNYGYTF
- | TRBV27 | 14 | CASSRAGVLYEQYF
- | TRBV6-5 | 12 | CASRGEEDTQYF
once | TRBV4-3 | 18 | CASSQDPYSSSYNSPLHF
- | TRBV30 | 12 | CAWSDGNSPLHF
once | TRBV4-3 | 15 | CASSQVSTEPNEQFF
- | TRBV28 | 13 | CASSSGNNQPQHF
- | TRBV2 | 14 | CASRAGTANEKLFF
- | TRBV15 | 14 | CATSRDRGPDTQYF
few | TRBV4-3 | 15 | CASSQQTGSSYEQYF
- | TRBV27 | 15 | CASSLSQGGKYIQYF
- | TRBV12-3/TRBV12-4 | 12 | CASTIGREGSFF
- | TRBV7-2 | 15 | CASSPRHSMNTEAFF
- | TRBV6-5 | 11 | CASLANYGYTF
- | TRBV28 | 20 | CASSFPSGLAGGTNYNEQFF
- | TRBV6-1 | 16 | CASSGWEGTGAYEQYF
- | TRBV28 | 13 | CASSLGGPTEAFF
few | TRBV19 | 17 | CASSIPYRDRLNNEQFF
- | TRBV5-1 | 15 | CASSLQTGGVTEAFF
- | TRBV10-2 | 13 | CASTGTSTYGYTF
- | TRBV5-1 | 14 | CASSLGGTAGELFF
- | TRBV3-1/TRBV3-2 | 16 | CASSQGLGSGANVLTF
- | TRBV28 | 17 | CASNQEIIKNLDYGYTF
- | TRBV28 | 14 | CASRILGPWEIQYF